Shown below are 14 T cell receptor beta chains from a single sample sequenced in a study of cytomegalovirus exposure and HLA in healthy donors. Primers: 60 Vbeta forward and 13 Jbeta reverse. Clones were read by immunoSEQ multiplex PCR, and TCRdb kept only the in-frame ones, dropping some. The sample records about 140,000 clones, 70% to 80% being singletons. The material sequenced was PBMCs. These receptors came from a male donor in good health and CMV-seronegative.

The count of this clone is one. The chain combines TRBV6-4 with TRBJ1-1, with D uncertain. Germline loops: CDR1 MRHNA, CDR2 SNTAGT. V dropped 6 bases and J dropped 4 bases, with 12 bases sitting between them. This CDR3 is built from 13 residues. CDR3 region: CASSEKGGTEAFF. The CDR3 DNA reads as TGTGCCAGCAGCGAAAAAGGAGGCACTGAAGCTTTCTTT.

V gene TRBV18 combines with J gene TRBJ1-1, with D perhaps TRBD1 (5 bases). Trimming left V 2 bases short and J 2 bases short, with 9 bases between. Germline V gives CDR1 KGHSH, CDR2 LQKENI. The CDR3 covers 14 residues. The CDR3 loop is CASSPKGSNTEAFF. For the CDR3, the DNA is TGTGCCAGCTCACCAAAGGGGTCTAACACTGAAGCTTTCTTT.

V gene TRBV5-1 combines with J gene TRBJ2-1; perhaps TRBD2 as D (6 bases). The CDR3 is 16 amino acids. Germline values: CDR1 SGHRS, CDR2 YFSETQ. V was clipped by 0 bases and J by 4 bases, with 14 bases between them. CDR3 nucleotides: TGCGCCAGCAGCTTGGCCGGGGTTAGCGGTTACAATGAGCAGTTCTTC. Translating it yields CASSLAGVSGYNEQFF. The full variable domain, its missing parts supplied by reference TRBV5-1 and TRBJ2-1, is KAGVTQTPRYLIKTRGQQVTLSCSPISGHRSVSWYQQTPGQGLQFLFEYFSETQRNKGNFPGRFSGRQFSNSRSEMNVSTLELGDSALYLCASSLAGVSGYNEQFFGPGTRLTVL.

This clone was seen only once. This chain links TRBV27 with TRBJ2-7, with D possibly being TRBD2 (6 bases). This CDR3 has 15 amino acids. V was trimmed by 3 bases and J by 1 base, leaving 13 bases between them. Per germline, CDR1 MNHEY and CDR2 SMNVEV (reference sequence). The CDR3 spells CASSLRDVSSYEQYF. CDR3 DNA: TGTGCCAGCAGTTTGCGGGACGTCTCATCCTACGAGCAGTACTTC.

J is TRBJ1-5 and V is TRBV5-8; D not certain. Trimming took off 1 base at V and 2 bases at J, with 13 bases between the two ends. The CDR3 contains 16 residues. Germline-derived CDR1 and CDR2 are SGHTS and YDEGEE. The CDR3: CASSLTSGYGNQPQHF. The CDR3 region has the DNA TGTGCCAGCAGCTTGACCTCCGGGTATGGCAATCAGCCCCAGCATTTT.

This chain joins TRBV7-9 and TRBJ1-2, with 8 bases that match TRBD1. The CDR3 covers 16 residues. Germline loops: CDR1 SEHNR, CDR2 FQNEAQ (reference sequence). V trimming: 8 bases; J trimming: 3 bases; junction bases outside the gene matches: 14. The CDR3 protein is CASARDRQGGYYGYTF. Written as DNA, the CDR3 is TGTGCCAGCGCACGGGACAGGCAAGGGGGATACTATGGCTACACCTTC.

The rearrangement uses TRBV14 and TRBJ2-1; 8 nucleotides align to TRBD1. Trimming removed 6 bases from V and 3 bases from J; junction bases left unmatched: 7. This CDR3 has 15 residues. Germline V gene data show CDR1 as SGHDN and CDR2 as FVKESK. The CDR3 loop is CASSRRTGYYNEQFF. The CDR3 nucleotides read TGTGCCAGCAGTCGGAGGACAGGGTACTACAATGAGCAGTTCTTC.

The chain is built from TRBV30 and TRBJ1-1; D call uncertain. CDR1 is GTSNPN, CDR2 SVGIG, per germline (reference sequence). The CDR3 extends over 14 amino acids. The V end lost 0 bases, the J end lost 0 bases, and 8 bases lay between the germline ends. CDR3 sequence reads: CAWSVGVMNTEAFF. The CDR3 nucleotides are TGTGCCTGGAGTGTCGGAGTAATGAACACTGAAGCTTTCTTT.

This clone was observed a handful of times. CDR3 in amino acids: CASSTKNTGGNQPQHF. CDR3 nucleotide sequence: TGTGCCAGTAGTACCAAGAATACAGGGGGAAACCAGCCCCAGCATTTT. This chain joins TRBV19 and TRBJ1-5; 8 bases are a match to TRBD1. The CDR3 is made up of 16 amino acids. Germline trimming cut 4 bases from V and 7 bases from J; bases unmatched to any gene: 12. Germline values: CDR1 LNHDA, CDR2 SQIVND (reference sequence).

The gene calls are TRBV19 and TRBJ1-1; D call uncertain. V was pared by 5 bases and J by 1 base, with 8 bases between. This CDR3 has 13 amino acids. Germline V gene sequence: CDR1 LNHDA, CDR2 SQIVND (reference sequence). The CDR3, as DNA: TGTGCCAGTAGTTCTACTCGGAACACTGAAGCTTTCTTT. As protein: CASSSTRNTEAFF.

The chain combines TRBV18 with TRBJ1-2; tentatively, D is TRBD1 (5 bases). With 3 bases removed from V and 0 bases from J, the gap between germline ends came to 8 bases. The CDR3 loop spans 14 amino acids. In germline, CDR1 is KGHSH, CDR2 LQKENI. The CDR3 nucleotides read TGTGCCAGCTCACCCGGGGGGTCTAACTATGGCTACACCTTC. The encoded protein is CASSPGGSNYGYTF.

The chain has TRBV2 and TRBJ1-5; no firm D call. This CDR3 is 13 amino acids long. V lost 6 bases to trimming and J lost 0 bases, with 6 bases between them. Looked up from germline, CDR1 is SNHLY and CDR2 is FYNNEI. CDR3 nucleotides: TGTGCCAGCAGAATAGCTAGCAATCAGCCCCAGCATTTT. Encoded protein: CASRIASNQPQHF. The full variable domain, with the rest looked up from reference TRBV2 and TRBJ1-5, is EPEVTQTPSHQVTQMGQEVILRCVPISNHLYFYWYRQILGQKVEFLVSFYNNEISEKSEIFDDQFSVERPDGSNFTLKIRSTKLEDSAMYFCASRIASNQPQHFGDGTRLSIL.

The chain carries TRBV4-1 and TRBJ2-7; 15 positions agree with TRBD2. This CDR3 comprises 17 residues. V was pared by 4 bases and J by 5 bases, with 9 bases of the junction left unmatched. Germline CDR1 MGHRA, CDR2 YSYEKL. CDR3 region: CASSLLGLAGGEDEQYF. The DNA for the CDR3 is TGCGCCAGCAGCCTCTTGGGACTAGCGGGGGGCGAGGACGAGCAGTACTTC.

CDR3 protein: CAIRGLVRHEQYF. As DNA, the CDR3 is TGTGCCATCAGGGGACTAGTACGGCACGAGCAGTACTTC. The chain links TRBV10-3 to TRBJ2-7, with 8 bases identical to TRBD2. With V trimmed by 6 bases and J by 5 bases, 6 bases remained unmatched. Germline V gene data show CDR1 as ENHRY and CDR2 as SYGVKD. This CDR3 is built from 13 residues.